This T cell receptor beta chain was found in a study of T cells in Graves' hyperthyroidism and ophthalmopathy. In the study overall: Before any treatment, at initial diagnosis, peripheral blood was collected. General study findings and limits: Most clonotypes that expanded in the thyroid above 0.001 also showed up in blood. Model-based prediction identified ophthalmopathy a median 6.5 months prior to its onset.

RNA transcripts gave rise to amplified TCR beta CDR3 regions. HTBI primers drove first-round RT-PCR of the TCR CDR3. Each CDR3 protein is one row after TCRdb ran MiXCR on the multiplex PCR reads. Of around 430,000 distinct CDR3 sequences in the sample, about 16% were seen once. The authors obtained PBMCs from around 10 ml of fresh peripheral blood. The length of the CDR3 is 16 residues. Germline V gene data show CDR1 as SEHNR and CDR2 as FQNEAQ (reference sequence). V lost 3 bases and J lost 5; bases outside the gene matches: 9. A note on this clonotype: Its target is unknown.

The origin of this receptor is a woman younger than 45 with Graves' hyperthyroidism. Sequences were obtained from blood. This chain uses TRBV7-9 with TRBJ2-4, with 8 bases aligning to TRBD1. The CDR3 DNA sequence: TGTGCCAGCAGCTTCCGGCAGGGGGCTGGGGAAAACATTCAGTACTTC. Translated, it gives CASSFRQGAGENIQYF.